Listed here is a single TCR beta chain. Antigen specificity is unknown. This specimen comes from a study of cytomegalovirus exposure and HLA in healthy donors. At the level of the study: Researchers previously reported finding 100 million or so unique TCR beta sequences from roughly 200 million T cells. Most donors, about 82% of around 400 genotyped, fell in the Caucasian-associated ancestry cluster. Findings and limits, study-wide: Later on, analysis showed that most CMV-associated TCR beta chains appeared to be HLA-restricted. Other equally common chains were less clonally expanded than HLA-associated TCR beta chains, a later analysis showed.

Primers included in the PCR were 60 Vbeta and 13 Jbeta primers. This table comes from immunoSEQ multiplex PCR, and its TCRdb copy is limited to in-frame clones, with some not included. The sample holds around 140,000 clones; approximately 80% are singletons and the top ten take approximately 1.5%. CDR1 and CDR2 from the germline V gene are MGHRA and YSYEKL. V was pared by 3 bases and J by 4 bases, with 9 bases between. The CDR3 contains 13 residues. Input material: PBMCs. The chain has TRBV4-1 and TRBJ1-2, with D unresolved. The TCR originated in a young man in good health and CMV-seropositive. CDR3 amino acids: CASSHEAGYGYTF. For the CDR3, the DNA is TGCGCCAGCAGCCACGAAGCGGGCTATGGCTACACCTTC.